Listed here are 9 T cell receptor beta chains from one sample, sequenced in a study of OX40 agonist ivuxolimab in advanced cancers. TCRdb keeps only in-frame clones here, not all; method: immunoSEQ multiplex PCR. The sample includes about 12,000 clones, 80% to 90% of them seen just once. The sequencing here drew on CD4+ or CD8+ T cells sorted from blood, taken in a trial of the OX40 agonist ivuxolimab. All receptors derive from an adult with an advanced solid tumor such as melanoma, head and neck, liver or kidney cancer.

The chain links TRBV9 to TRBJ2-6, with D uncertain. This CDR3 region has 13 residues. The V and J ends lost 0 bases and 2 bases respectively, with 0 bases between them. CDR1 is SGDLS and CDR2 is YYNGEE in the germline V gene. The CDR3 protein is CASSVAGANVLTF. For the CDR3, the DNA is TGTGCCAGCAGCGTAGCTGGGGCCAACGTCCTGACTTTC.

The genes are TRBV28 and TRBJ2-7; TRBD2 might be the D (5 bases). With 3 bases removed from V and 2 bases from J, the gap between germline ends came to 11 bases. The CDR3 is made up of 14 amino acids. The germline V gene encodes CDR1 MDHEN and CDR2 SYDVKM. The CDR3 reads CASSFFREPYEQYF. CDR3 sequence (DNA): TGTGCCAGCAGTTTTTTTCGGGAACCCTACGAGCAGTACTTC.

The chain links TRBV5-6 to TRBJ2-5, with a possible D match to TRBD1 (5 bases). The CDR3 consists of 15 residues. Germline CDR1 is SGHDT and CDR2 is YYEEEE. Trimming removed 4 bases from V and 0 bases from J, with 13 bases in between. The CDR3 loop is CASSTGSGDQETQYF. Written as DNA, the CDR3 is TGTGCCAGCAGCACAGGATCAGGTGACCAAGAGACCCAGTACTTC.

This chain connects TRBV2 to TRBJ2-2; 9 bases fit TRBD2. Per the germline V gene, CDR1 is SNHLY and CDR2 is FYNNEI. This CDR3 spans 15 amino acids. V dropped 1 base and J dropped 5; count of bases not matched to a gene: 2. Written as DNA, the CDR3 is TGTGCCAGCAGTGAAGGTAGCGGGAGTACCGGGGAGCTGTTTTTT. Its protein product is CASSEGSGSTGELFF.

The chain has TRBV7-8 and TRBJ1-4; 9 positions match TRBD1. Unmatched junction bases numbered 3, after V lost 1 base and J lost 0 bases. CDR3 length: 17 amino acids. Germline V CDR1 and CDR2: SGHVS, FQNEAQ. The CDR3 reads CASSLVGQGATNEKLFF. The CDR3, as DNA: TGTGCCAGCAGCTTAGTGGGACAGGGCGCAACTAATGAAAAACTGTTTTTT.

This clone has just a few counts. The V call is TRBV10-1, the J call TRBJ2-7; D unclear. Looked up from germline, CDR1 is WNHNN and CDR2 is SYGVQD (reference sequence). V dropped 7 bases and J dropped 1 base, with 8 bases sitting between them. This CDR3 is 12 amino acids long. The CDR3 bases are TGCGCCAGCACGGAGAGTTCCTACGAGCAGTACTTC. This gives the protein CASTESSYEQYF.

The chain uses TRBV11-2 and TRBJ2-2, with 10 bases that match TRBD1. This CDR3 comprises 17 residues. After removal of 4 bases from V and 2 bases from J, the junction contained 7 bases not matched to a gene. CDR1 and CDR2 from the germline V gene are SGHAT and FQNNGV. CDR3 sequence reads: CASSWSGTGANTGELFF. CDR3 DNA sequence: TGTGCCAGCAGCTGGAGTGGGACAGGGGCTAACACCGGGGAGCTGTTTTTT.

This chain links TRBV4-3 with TRBJ2-2; D might be TRBD1 or TRBD2, each matching 6 bases. Between the trimmed V and J ends, which lost 4 bases and 7 bases, there was a span of 16 bases. The CDR3 runs to 15 residues. Looked up from germline, CDR1 is LGHNA and CDR2 is YSLEER. The CDR3 DNA reads as TGCGCCAGCAGCCGAAGGTGGGGGGCAGGCGGGGAGCTGTTTTTT. It encodes CASSRRWGAGGELFF.

This sequence joins TRBV5-6 and TRBJ2-1; 7 bases match TRBD2. Germline CDR1 SGHDT, CDR2 YYEEEE. V lost 4 bases to trimming and J lost 0 bases; unmatched junction nucleotides: 4. This CDR3 has 15 amino acids. CDR3 DNA sequence: TGTGCCAGCAGCAACCGACTAGCCTCCTACAATGAGCAGTTCTTC. Translating gives CASSNRLASYNEQFF. Full variable domain (remainder filled in from reference TRBV5-6 and TRBJ2-1): DAGVTQSPTHLIKTRGQQVTLRCSPKSGHDTVSWYQQALGQGPQFIFQYYEEEERQRGNFPDRFSGHQFPNYSSELNVNALLLGDSALYLCASSNRLASYNEQFFGPGTRLTVL.